This T cell receptor beta chain appears in the sequencing data of a study of T-cell reconstitution after alpha-beta-depleted transplantation in children. Ten or more counts support this clonotype. Researchers prepared the TCRbeta library using unique molecular identifiers, the study reports. A single record per CDR3 protein comes from TCRdb applying MiXCR to the PCR reads. In the table there are 600,000 to 700,000 distinct CDR3 sequences, around 14% of which are singletons. The CDR3 extends over 14 amino acids. Unmatched junction bases numbered 6, after V lost 4 bases and J lost 5 bases. Germline assignment: CDR1 SGHRS and CDR2 YFSETQ.

Sequenced material: PBMCs, taken before TCRalphabeta/CD19-depleted stem cell transplant. The V and J genes are TRBV5-1 and TRBJ2-1, with 7 nucleotides matching TRBD1. The TCR originated in a girl aged 2-10 years with congenital amegakaryocytic thrombocytopenia, due to receive a stem cell transplant. In nucleotides, the CDR3 is TGCGCCAGCAGCCGCAAGGGGGCCGACAATGAGCAGTTCTTC. Encoded protein: CASSRKGADNEQFF.